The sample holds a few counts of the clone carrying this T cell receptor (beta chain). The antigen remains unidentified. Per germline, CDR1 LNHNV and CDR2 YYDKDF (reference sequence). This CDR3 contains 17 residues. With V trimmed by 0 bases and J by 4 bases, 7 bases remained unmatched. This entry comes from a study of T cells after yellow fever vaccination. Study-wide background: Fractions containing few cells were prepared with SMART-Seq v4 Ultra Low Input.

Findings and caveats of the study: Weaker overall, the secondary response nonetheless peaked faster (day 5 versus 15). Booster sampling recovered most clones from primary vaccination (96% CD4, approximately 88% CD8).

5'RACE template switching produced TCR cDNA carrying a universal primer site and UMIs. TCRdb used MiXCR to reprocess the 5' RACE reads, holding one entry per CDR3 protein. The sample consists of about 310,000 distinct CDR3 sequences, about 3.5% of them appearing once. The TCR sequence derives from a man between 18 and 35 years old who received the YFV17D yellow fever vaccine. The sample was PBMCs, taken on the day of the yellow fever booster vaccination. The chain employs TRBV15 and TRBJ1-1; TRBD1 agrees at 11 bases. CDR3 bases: TGTGCCACCAGCAGAGAGGGACAGGGGGTAGTTGGCACTGAAGCTTTCTTT. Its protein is CATSREGQGVVGTEAFF.